This T cell receptor (beta chain) was profiled in a study of T cells in Graves' hyperthyroidism and ophthalmopathy (dated by TCRdb to between 2018 and 2020). For the wider study: Peripheral blood was sampled at the time of initial diagnosis, prior to any treatment. Following sampling, methimazole starting at 30 mg daily was given to hyperthyroidism patients, and high-dose intravenous methylprednisolone was given to ophthalmopathy patients. According to the paper, TCR Vbeta CDR3 sequencing was carried out on 135 peripheral blood samples, which came from fewer than 50 ophthalmopathy, under 85 hyperthyroidism and roughly 17 progressor patients. In addition, the study compared T-cell repertoires in thyroid tissue and in blood from five or six Graves' hyperthyroidism patients. The roughly 91 discovery patients were randomly split 7:3 into training and test sets. To identify TCR V-J signatures that set the groups apart, the researchers used a discovery cohort of about a hundred patients, made up of roughly 45 with Graves' ophthalmopathy and 57 with stable Graves' hyperthyroidism. Whether ophthalmopathy could be predicted prospectively was tested in an independent validation cohort made up of about 18 hyperthyroidism patients plus 17 patients who later progressed to ophthalmopathy.

Moderately to severely active disease, a Clinical Activity Score of at least 3, a NOSPECS grade of at least 4, and a duration under 3 months were present in ophthalmopathy patients. The study excluded patients with uncontrolled infections, other autoimmune diseases, pregnancy or lactation. Clinical symptoms, serum thyroxine and TRAb, thyroid ultrasound, and orbital computed tomography formed the basis for the diagnoses. Ficoll-Paque density gradient centrifugation was used to isolate PBMCs from about 9 ml of fresh peripheral blood. Trizol reagent was used to extract total RNA, and RNA quality was then checked on an Agilent 2100 Bioanalyzer. On this clonotype: Its antigen specificity is not known. Qualities for individual bases were not recorded, and no much larger clone is one base off.

Amplification of TCR beta CDR3 regions was carried out from RNA transcripts. A first-round RT-PCR of the TCR CDR3 used the HTBI primer set with the Qiagen OneStep RT-PCR kit. The libraries were constructed in a second round of multiplex PCR and then size-selected and purified. Sequencing of the libraries was done on an Illumina HiSeq2000 using paired-end 100 bp reads. On the authors' methods: SOAPnuke was used to process the raw data, removing reads that contained adapters or uncalled bases, had a mean Phred below 15, or lacked an exact match to the constant primer or identifier. COPE v1.2.5 was used to merge high-quality paired reads, and clonotypes were defined as unique nucleotide sequences. Clonotypes were aligned to IMGT TRBV, TRBD and TRBJ reference segments using MiTCR v1.1. The analysis included only V-J combinations with a frequency above 0.0001, which together covered approximately 99% of the repertoires. A TCS score was defined as the ratio between F50 (clonal expansion) and ExV (chaos), using BLOSUM62-based TCRdist between CDR3 peptides within each V-J. Welch's t-statistics and random forest reduced 500 to 550 V-J features to 13, which were used in a naive Bayes classifier (R e1071). TCRdb handled the public reads itself, with Q25 trimming in fastp and clone calling in MiXCR, and kept productive beta chains. Each CDR3 protein gets just one entry, which takes the most common genes and DNA from the rows behind it. These V and J calls are TCRdb output, not the study's own analysis. The sample table records hundreds of thousands of distinct CDR3 sequences; roughly 15% of these occur just once. Of the sample, roughly a fifth falls within the top ten clones.

What the authors observed across the whole study: Blood samples also contained most of the expanded thyroid clonotypes (frequency above 0.001), which suggests that blood repertoires may reflect thyroid immune responses. In validation, the model predicted progression to ophthalmopathy with 55% to 71% sensitivity and less than 75% specificity, a median of about six months before onset. A model built on a 13 V-J signature distinguished ophthalmopathy from stable hyperthyroidism, reaching roughly 88% sensitivity and around 82% specificity in cross-validation and 80%/75% in testing. Sample size was not statistically predetermined, and blinding of investigators to group allocation was not performed.

Taken from cysteine to phenylalanine, the CDR3 has 12 residues. The sequence is cut down to CDR3 DNA, 36 bases in frame from base 1. CDR1 and CDR2 (SQVTM, ANQGSEA) derive from the germline V gene. Clipping removes 8 bases from V and 9 bases from J, with 3 as the unmatched junction base count. The V gene is TRBV29-1 and the J gene is TRBJ2-1; 14 central nucleotides agree with TRBD2. Sequencing was carried out using blood. The sequence came from a woman aged 55-69 years with Graves' ophthalmopathy. The CDR3 region reads CSYGTSGSEQFF. The DNA sequence follows: TGCAGCTACGGGACTAGCGGGAGTGAGCAGTTCTTC.